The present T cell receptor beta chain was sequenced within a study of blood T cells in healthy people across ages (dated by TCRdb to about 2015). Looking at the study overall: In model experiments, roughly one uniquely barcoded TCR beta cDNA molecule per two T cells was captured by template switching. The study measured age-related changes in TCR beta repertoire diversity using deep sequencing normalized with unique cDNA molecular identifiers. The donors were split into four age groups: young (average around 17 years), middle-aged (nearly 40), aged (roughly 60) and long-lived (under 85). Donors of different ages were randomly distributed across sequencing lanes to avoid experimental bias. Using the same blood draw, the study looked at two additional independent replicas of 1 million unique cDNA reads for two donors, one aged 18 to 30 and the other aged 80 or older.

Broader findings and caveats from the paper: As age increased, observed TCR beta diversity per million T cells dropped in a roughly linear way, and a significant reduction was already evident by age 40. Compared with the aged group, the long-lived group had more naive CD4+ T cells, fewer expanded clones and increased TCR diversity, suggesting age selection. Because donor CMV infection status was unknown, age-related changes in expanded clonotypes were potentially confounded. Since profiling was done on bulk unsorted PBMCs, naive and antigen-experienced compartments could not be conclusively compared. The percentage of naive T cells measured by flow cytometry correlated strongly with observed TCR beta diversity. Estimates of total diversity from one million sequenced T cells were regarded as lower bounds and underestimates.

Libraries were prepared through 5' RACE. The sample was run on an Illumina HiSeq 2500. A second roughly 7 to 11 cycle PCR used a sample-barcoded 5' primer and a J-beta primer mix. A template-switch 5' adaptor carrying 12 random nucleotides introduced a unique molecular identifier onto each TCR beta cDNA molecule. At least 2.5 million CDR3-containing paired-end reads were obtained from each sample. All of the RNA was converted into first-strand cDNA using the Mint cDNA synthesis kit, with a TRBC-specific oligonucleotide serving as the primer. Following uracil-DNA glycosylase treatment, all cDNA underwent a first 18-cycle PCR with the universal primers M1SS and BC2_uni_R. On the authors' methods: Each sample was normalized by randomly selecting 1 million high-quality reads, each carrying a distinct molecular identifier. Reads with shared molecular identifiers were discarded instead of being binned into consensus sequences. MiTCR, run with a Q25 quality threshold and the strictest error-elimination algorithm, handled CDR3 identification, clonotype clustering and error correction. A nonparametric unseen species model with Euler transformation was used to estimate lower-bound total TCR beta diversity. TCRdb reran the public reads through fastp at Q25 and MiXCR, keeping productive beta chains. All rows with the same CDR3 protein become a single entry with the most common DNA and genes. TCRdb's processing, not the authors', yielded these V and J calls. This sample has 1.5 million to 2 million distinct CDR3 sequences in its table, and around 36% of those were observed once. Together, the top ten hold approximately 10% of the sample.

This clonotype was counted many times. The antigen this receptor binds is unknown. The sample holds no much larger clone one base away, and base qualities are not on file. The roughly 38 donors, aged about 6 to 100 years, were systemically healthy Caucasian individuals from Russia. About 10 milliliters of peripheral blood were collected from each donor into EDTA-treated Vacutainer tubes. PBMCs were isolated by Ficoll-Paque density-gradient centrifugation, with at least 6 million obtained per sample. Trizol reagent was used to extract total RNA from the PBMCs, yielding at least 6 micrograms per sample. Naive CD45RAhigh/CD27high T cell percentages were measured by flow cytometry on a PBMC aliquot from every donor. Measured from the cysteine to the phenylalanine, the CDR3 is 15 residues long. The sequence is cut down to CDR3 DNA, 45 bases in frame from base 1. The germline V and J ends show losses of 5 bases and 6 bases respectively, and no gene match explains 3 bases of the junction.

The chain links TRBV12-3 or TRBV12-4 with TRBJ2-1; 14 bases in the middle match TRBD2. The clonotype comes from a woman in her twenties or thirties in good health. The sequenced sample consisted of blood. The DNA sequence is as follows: TGTGCCAGCAGTCATGGGACTAGCGGGGGCAATGAGCAGTTCTTC. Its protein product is CASSHGTSGGNEQFF.